This is a list of T cell receptor beta chains from one sample in a study of T cell repertoires in cytomegalovirus infection. What these receptors recognize is not known. TCRdb passed the reads through MiXCR, listing each CDR3 protein once. The data show roughly 990,000 distinct CDR3 sequences, around 30% seen once. Sequenced here: cultured CD8+ T cells from PBMCs, sampled from culture after CMV antigen stimulation. The receptors were sampled from a human donor in good health (CMV status not recorded). Some clones in this sample may be carry-over from other donors' samples. CDR3s include the opening cysteine and the closing phenylalanine or tryptophan. The D gene is left open where the match is weak. The size entry is marked missing in some rows and otherwise reads once, few, many or a size class.

d_gene: TRBD1; abundance: many; v_gene: TRBV7-9; j_gene: TRBJ2-7; CDR3aa: CASSSTGAYEQYF; CDR3nt: TGTGCCAGCAGCTCTACAGGGGCCTACGAGCAGTACTTC
d_gene: .; abundance: .; v_gene: TRBV7-6; j_gene: TRBJ2-5; CDR3aa: CASSGRDQETQYF; CDR3nt: TGTGCCAGCAGCGGCAGGGACCAAGAGACCCAGTACTTC
d_gene: .; abundance: .; v_gene: TRBV7-9; j_gene: TRBJ1-5; CDR3aa: CASSPPGGRDQPQHF; CDR3nt: TGTGCCAGCAGCCCCCCCGGGGGGAGAGATCAGCCCCAGCATTTT
d_gene: TRBD1; abundance: .; v_gene: TRBV27; j_gene: TRBJ1-2; CDR3aa: CASSFVQGAGYGYTF; CDR3nt: TGTGCCAGCAGTTTTGTCCAGGGGGCCGGCTATGGCTACACCTTC
d_gene: .; abundance: few; v_gene: TRBV24-1; j_gene: TRBJ1-2; CDR3aa: CATSDVTPLIDYGYTF; CDR3nt: TGTGCCACCAGTGATGTGACCCCCCTAATAGACTATGGCTACACCTTC
d_gene: .; abundance: .; v_gene: TRBV14; j_gene: TRBJ2-2; CDR3aa: CASSQGISDHQNTGELFF; CDR3nt: TGTGCCAGCAGCCAAGGAATTAGCGACCATCAAAACACCGGGGAGCTGTTTTTT
d_gene: .; abundance: few; v_gene: TRBV6-5; j_gene: TRBJ1-2; CDR3aa: CASRSDRLYGYTF; CDR3nt: TGTGCCAGCAGATCGGACAGACTCTATGGCTACACCTTC
d_gene: TRBD2; abundance: .; v_gene: TRBV20-1; j_gene: TRBJ2-7; CDR3aa: CSALLAGRPYEQYF; CDR3nt: TGCAGTGCCCTTCTAGCGGGTCGACCCTACGAGCAGTACTTC
d_gene: TRBD1; abundance: .; v_gene: TRBV18; j_gene: TRBJ1-1; CDR3aa: CASSAGTENTEAFF; CDR3nt: TGTGCCAGCTCAGCAGGGACAGAGAACACTGAAGCTTTCTTT
d_gene: TRBD1; abundance: .; v_gene: TRBV28; j_gene: TRBJ1-6; CDR3aa: CASSSGQGSSYNSPLHF; CDR3nt: TGTGCCAGCAGTTCGGGACAGGGTAGCTCCTATAATTCACCCCTCCACTTT
d_gene: .; abundance: few; v_gene: TRBV15; j_gene: TRBJ2-7; CDR3aa: CATSRLFSGGATYEQYF; CDR3nt: TGTGCCACCAGCAGACTTTTCTCAGGGGGGGCAACCTACGAGCAGTACTTC
d_gene: TRBD1; abundance: .; v_gene: TRBV7-6; j_gene: TRBJ2-7; CDR3aa: CASSPKTGGYEQYF; CDR3nt: TGTGCCAGCAGCCCAAAGACAGGGGGCTACGAGCAGTACTTC
d_gene: .; abundance: many; v_gene: TRBV12-3/TRBV12-4; j_gene: TRBJ1-5; CDR3aa: CASSKGGVNQPQHF; CDR3nt: TGTGCCAGCAGTAAGGGGGGGGTGAATCAGCCCCAGCATTTT
d_gene: .; abundance: many; v_gene: TRBV7-2; j_gene: TRBJ1-5; CDR3aa: CASSLGPTEGQPQHF; CDR3nt: TGTGCCAGCAGCTTAGGTCCGACCGAGGGGCAGCCCCAGCATTTT
d_gene: .; abundance: .; v_gene: TRBV27; j_gene: TRBJ1-5; CDR3aa: CASSPRAGGGNQPQHF; CDR3nt: TGTGCCAGCAGCCCTAGGGCGGGGGGCGGCAATCAGCCCCAGCATTTT
d_gene: .; abundance: few; v_gene: TRBV28; j_gene: TRBJ2-1; CDR3aa: CASSAPGDWAQFF; CDR3nt: TGTGCCAGCAGTGCTCCGGGGGACTGGGCGCAGTTCTTC
d_gene: TRBD2; abundance: .; v_gene: TRBV2; j_gene: TRBJ2-3; CDR3aa: CASPLLADFTDTQYF; CDR3nt: TGTGCCAGCCCCCTCCTAGCGGACTTCACAGATACGCAGTATTTT
d_gene: .; abundance: once; v_gene: TRBV13; j_gene: TRBJ1-2; CDR3aa: CASSLNRNHGYTF; CDR3nt: TGTGCCAGCAGCTTAAACAGGAACCATGGCTACACCTTC
d_gene: .; abundance: .; v_gene: TRBV20-1; j_gene: TRBJ2-7; CDR3aa: CSARPSSYEQYF; CDR3nt: TGCAGTGCTAGGCCCTCCTCCTACGAGCAGTACTTC
d_gene: TRBD1; abundance: .; v_gene: TRBV7-9; j_gene: TRBJ1-2; CDR3aa: CASSLGGQAPVFYTF; CDR3nt: TGTGCCAGCAGCTTAGGGGGACAGGCCCCCGTCTTCTACACCTTC
d_gene: .; abundance: few; v_gene: TRBV29-1; j_gene: TRBJ2-5; CDR3aa: CSVEEKDGAQGRKETQYF; CDR3nt: TGCAGCGTTGAAGAGAAGGATGGAGCACAGGGGAGGAAAGAGACCCAGTACTTC
d_gene: TRBD2; abundance: few; v_gene: TRBV19; j_gene: TRBJ2-1; CDR3aa: CASSITGAGGSYNEQFF; CDR3nt: TGTGCCAGTAGTATAACTGGAGCGGGGGGGTCCTACAATGAGCAGTTCTTC
d_gene: TRBD1; abundance: few; v_gene: TRBV12-5; j_gene: TRBJ2-5; CDR3aa: CASGLVSPVQGRETQYF; CDR3nt: TGTGCTAGTGGTTTGGTTTCCCCCGTACAGGGGCGAGAGACCCAGTACTTC
d_gene: .; abundance: few; v_gene: TRBV6-5; j_gene: TRBJ1-6; CDR3aa: CASLGLSSYNSPLHF; CDR3nt: TGTGCGTCCCTGGGCCTGAGCTCCTATAATTCACCCCTCCACTTT
d_gene: .; abundance: .; v_gene: TRBV9; j_gene: TRBJ2-3; CDR3aa: CASSVGGRTADTQYF; CDR3nt: TGTGCCAGCAGCGTAGGGGGGCGGACTGCAGATACGCAGTATTTT
d_gene: .; abundance: .; v_gene: TRBV6-2/TRBV6-3; j_gene: TRBJ2-2; CDR3aa: CASSSPWEDQTYSNTGELFF; CDR3nt: TGTGCCAGCAGTTCCCCGTGGGAGGACCAAACTTATTCGAACACCGGGGAGCTGTTTTTT
d_gene: .; abundance: .; v_gene: TRBV20-1; j_gene: TRBJ1-2; CDR3aa: CSARERDGPGDYTF; CDR3nt: TGCAGTGCTAGGGAAAGGGACGGCCCCGGGGACTACACCTTC
d_gene: TRBD1; abundance: .; v_gene: TRBV6-1; j_gene: TRBJ1-2; CDR3aa: CASSLTGWYDYTF; CDR3nt: TGTGCCAGCAGTCTGACAGGGTGGTATGACTACACCTTC
d_gene: .; abundance: .; v_gene: TRBV2; j_gene: TRBJ2-1; CDR3aa: CASSEKAPTYNEQFF; CDR3nt: TGTGCCAGCAGTGAAAAAGCGCCCACCTACAATGAGCAGTTCTTC
d_gene: TRBD1; abundance: few; v_gene: TRBV6-2/TRBV6-3; j_gene: TRBJ2-1; CDR3aa: CASSYSGGAANEQFF; CDR3nt: TGTGCCAGCAGTTACTCAGGGGGCGCGGCCAATGAGCAGTTCTTC
d_gene: .; abundance: .; v_gene: TRBV2; j_gene: TRBJ1-2; CDR3aa: CASRTVRYGYTF; CDR3nt: TGTGCCAGCCGGACCGTACGCTATGGCTACACCTTC
d_gene: TRBD1; abundance: .; v_gene: TRBV6-1; j_gene: TRBJ1-2; CDR3aa: CASSLPDREYGYTF; CDR3nt: TGTGCCAGCAGTCTCCCGGACAGGGAATATGGCTACACCTTC
d_gene: .; abundance: few; v_gene: TRBV27; j_gene: TRBJ2-1; CDR3aa: CASSIVQGIGNEQFF; CDR3nt: TGTGCCAGCAGTATTGTCCAGGGGATTGGCAATGAGCAGTTCTTC
d_gene: .; abundance: few; v_gene: TRBV7-8; j_gene: TRBJ2-1; CDR3aa: CASSFSGPTIASVNEQFF; CDR3nt: TGTGCCAGCAGCTTCTCAGGACCGACCATAGCTTCGGTCAATGAGCAGTTCTTC
d_gene: .; abundance: many; v_gene: TRBV7-2; j_gene: TRBJ1-1; CDR3aa: CASSPRHVLVNTEAFF; CDR3nt: TGTGCCAGCAGCCCCCGACACGTCCTTGTGAACACTGAAGCTTTCTTT
d_gene: .; abundance: few; v_gene: TRBV7-6; j_gene: TRBJ2-1; CDR3aa: CASSLGAEGNEQFF; CDR3nt: TGTGCCAGCAGCTTAGGGGCTGAAGGCAATGAGCAGTTCTTC
d_gene: TRBD1; abundance: many; v_gene: TRBV19; j_gene: TRBJ1-5; CDR3aa: CASRDRVGSNQPQHF; CDR3nt: TGTGCCAGTAGGGACAGGGTTGGAAGCAATCAGCCCCAGCATTTT